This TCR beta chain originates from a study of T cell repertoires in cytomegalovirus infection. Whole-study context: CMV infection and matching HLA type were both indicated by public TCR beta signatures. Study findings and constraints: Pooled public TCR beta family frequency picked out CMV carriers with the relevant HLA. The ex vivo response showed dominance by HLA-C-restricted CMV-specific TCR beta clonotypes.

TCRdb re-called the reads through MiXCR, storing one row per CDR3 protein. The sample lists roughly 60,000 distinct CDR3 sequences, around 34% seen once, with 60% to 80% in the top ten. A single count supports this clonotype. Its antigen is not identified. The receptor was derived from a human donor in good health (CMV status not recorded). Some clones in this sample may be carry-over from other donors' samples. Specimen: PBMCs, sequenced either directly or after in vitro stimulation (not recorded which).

The CDR3 loop reads CASSLSRVYNEQFF. CDR3 nucleotide sequence: TGTGCCAGCAGTTTATCGAGGGTCTACAATGAGCAGTTCTTC. The V and J genes are TRBV27 and TRBJ2-1; D may be TRBD2 (5 bases). Germline CDR1 and CDR2: MNHEY and SMNVEV (reference sequence). This CDR3 region has 14 residues. Trimming removed 0 bases at V and 3 bases at J, with 6 bases between.